This TCR beta chain is from a study of T cells in Graves' hyperthyroidism and ophthalmopathy. Germline CDR1 reads DFQATT; CDR2 reads SNEGSKA (reference sequence). The CDR3 consists of 15 residues. J was trimmed by 4 bases and V by 2 bases; bases with no gene match: 5. The diagnostic basis comprised clinical symptoms, serum thyroxine and TRAb, thyroid ultrasound and orbital computed tomography. Fresh 10 ml peripheral blood yielded PBMCs. There were TCR beta CDR3 regions amplified from RNA transcripts. HTBI primers were employed in a first-round RT-PCR of the TCR CDR3. TCRdb passed the multiplex PCR reads through MiXCR, listing each CDR3 protein once. Of 300,000 to 450,000 distinct CDR3 sequences listed, approximately 18% are singletons. In this sample, this clonotype turned up a few times.

Specimen: blood. The chain is built from TRBV20-1 and TRBJ1-1, with TRBD1 identical over 12 bases. The sequence was obtained from a woman aged 25 to 39 with Graves' hyperthyroidism that later progressed to Graves' ophthalmopathy. CDR3 region: CSARPRDRGPTEAFF. CDR3 bases: TGCAGTGCTAGACCTCGGGACAGGGGGCCCACTGAAGCTTTCTTT.